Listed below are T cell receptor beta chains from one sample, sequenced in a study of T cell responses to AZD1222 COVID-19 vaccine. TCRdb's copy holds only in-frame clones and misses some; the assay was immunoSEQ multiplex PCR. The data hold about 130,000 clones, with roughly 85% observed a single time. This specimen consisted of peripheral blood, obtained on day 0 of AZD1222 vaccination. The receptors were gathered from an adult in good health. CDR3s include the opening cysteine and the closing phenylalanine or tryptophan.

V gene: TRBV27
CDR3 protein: CASSKARDRGVMGTEAFF

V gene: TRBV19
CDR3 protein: CASSNPSGRGETQYF

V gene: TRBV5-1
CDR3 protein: CASSYFLDRGSPYTF

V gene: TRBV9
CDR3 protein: CASSVEQSSYNSPLHF

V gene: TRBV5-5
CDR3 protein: CASSARQGALSYEQYF

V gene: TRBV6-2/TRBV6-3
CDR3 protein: CASSDPGLRGAEAFF

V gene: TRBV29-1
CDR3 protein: CSVEENRGHTF

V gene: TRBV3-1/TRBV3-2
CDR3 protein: CASRKTVGSSGDYNEQFF

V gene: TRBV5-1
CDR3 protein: CASRGQPSTDTQYF

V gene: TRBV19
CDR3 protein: CASSIAGTSEQFF

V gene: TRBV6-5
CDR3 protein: CASRPRQGAREQYF

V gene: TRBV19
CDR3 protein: CASRADGVLSYEQYF

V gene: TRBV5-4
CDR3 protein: CASSLAGANTGELFF

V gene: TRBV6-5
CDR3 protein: CASSYALTYEQYF

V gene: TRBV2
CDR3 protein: CASLKSGQLYEQYF

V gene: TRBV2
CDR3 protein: CASRLQISTDTQYF

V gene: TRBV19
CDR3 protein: CASSRMSTQETQYF

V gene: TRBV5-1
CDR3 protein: CASSLTGGSYGYTF

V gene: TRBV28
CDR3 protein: CASSPASPVYNEQFF

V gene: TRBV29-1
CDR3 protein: CSVEDLGNEQFF

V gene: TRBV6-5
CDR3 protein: CASSRLTTNTEAFF

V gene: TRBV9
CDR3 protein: CASSVEGQGDSPLHF

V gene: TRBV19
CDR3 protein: CASTAGTGPYSGYTF

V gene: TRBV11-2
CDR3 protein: CASSPRRYNSPLHF

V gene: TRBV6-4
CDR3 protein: CASSPGLARNTGELFF

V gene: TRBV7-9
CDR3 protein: CASSLDAERETQYF

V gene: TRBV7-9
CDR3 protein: CASSFGQEKLFF

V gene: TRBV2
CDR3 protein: CASSVGQGYQPQHF

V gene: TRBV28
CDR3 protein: CASSVTGGSYGYTF

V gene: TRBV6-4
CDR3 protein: CASSVETGNEQFF

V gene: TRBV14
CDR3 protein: CASSQARGTGGYTF

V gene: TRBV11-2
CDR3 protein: CADGTGGYEQYF

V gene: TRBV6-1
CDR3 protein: CASSATTSGSGETQYF

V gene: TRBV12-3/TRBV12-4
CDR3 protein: CASSFLGEQFF

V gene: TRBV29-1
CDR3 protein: CSGGRGMETQYF

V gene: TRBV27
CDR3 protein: CASSEPGRVTEAFF

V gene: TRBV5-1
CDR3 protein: CASHRGGTGQPQHF

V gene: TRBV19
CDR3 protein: CASSMDRPATNEKLFF

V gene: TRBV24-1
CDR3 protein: CATSRETEFYGYTF

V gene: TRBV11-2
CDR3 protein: CASSTRAFRRNEKLFF

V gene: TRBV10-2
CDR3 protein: CASSPISTGELFF

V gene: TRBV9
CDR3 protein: CASSTFGNSGNTIYF